This TCR beta chain was captured by sequencing in a study of blood T cell repertoires in COVID-19. Across the study: Acute and convalescent COVID-19 samples came from the United States, Italy and Spain. PBMCs, B-cell-depleted T cells, or T cells provided the cDNA or gDNA that made up the material.

Trimming cost V 4 bases and J 8 bases, with 9 bases left between them. Germline V lookup: CDR1 SGHDT, CDR2 YYEEEE. This CDR3 contains 11 residues. Original analysis: How many nucleated cells were present was estimated from reference gene primer amplification. Profiling relied on immunoSEQ multiplex PCR, and the TCRdb table lists in-frame clones only, not all of them. The DNA was the basis for D and trimming; V, J and clone size are from that table. The sample includes about 180,000 clones, roughly 81% seen only once; the top ten take under 6.5%. Sample: peripheral blood. The receptor was isolated from a woman aged 45-60 years with COVID-19, enrolled during active disease. This chain connects TRBV5-6 to TRBJ1-2; no definite D call. The CDR3 DNA follows: TGTGCCAGCAGCCTGAGTTTCGGCTACACCTTC. It is translated as CASSLSFGYTF.